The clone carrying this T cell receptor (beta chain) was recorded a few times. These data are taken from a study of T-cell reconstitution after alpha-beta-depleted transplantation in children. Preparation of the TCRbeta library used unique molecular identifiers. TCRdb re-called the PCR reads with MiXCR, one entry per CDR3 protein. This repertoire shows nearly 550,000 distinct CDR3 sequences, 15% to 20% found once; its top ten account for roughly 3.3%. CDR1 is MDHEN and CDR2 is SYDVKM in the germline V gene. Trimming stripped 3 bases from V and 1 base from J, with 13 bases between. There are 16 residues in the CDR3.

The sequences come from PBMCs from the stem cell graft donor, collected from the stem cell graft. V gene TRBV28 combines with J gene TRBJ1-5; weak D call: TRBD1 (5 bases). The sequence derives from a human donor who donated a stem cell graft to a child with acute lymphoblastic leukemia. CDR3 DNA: TGTGCCAGCAGTTTCAGGGTTGGCCGAAGCAATCAGCCCCAGCATTTT. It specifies CASSFRVGRSNQPQHF.